These T cell receptor beta chains were read from a single sample in a study of CXCR3-negative and CXCR3-positive naive CD8 T cells. Following a re-call of the 5' RACE reads, TCRdb has one entry per CDR3 protein and lacks DNA. The data show about 6,700 distinct CDR3 sequences, and the top ten clones hold around 0.99%. Sequencing was carried out using naive CXCR3- CD8+ T cells from blood. These receptors were obtained from a human donor in good health. Some clones in this sample may be carry-over from other donors' samples. The CDR3 runs from the conserved cysteine through the conserved F or W. Each record gives: CDR3 protein, J gene, V gene, clone size. Clone size, where shown, is once, few, many, or a class for clones that have expanded.

CDR3: CSAREPTEALAVNEQFF
J: TRBJ2-1
V: TRBV20-1
size: medium-sized

CDR3: CSATGTGGGEQYF
J: TRBJ2-7
V: TRBV20-1
size: medium-sized

CDR3: CASSPALNTEAFF
J: TRBJ1-1
V: TRBV12-3/TRBV12-4
size: -

CDR3: CASSSTSAYNEQFF
J: TRBJ2-1
V: TRBV9
size: medium-sized

CDR3: CSVVGGRPPNTGELFF
J: TRBJ2-2
V: TRBV29-1
size: medium-sized

CDR3: CASSQDLRQHYGYTF
J: TRBJ1-2
V: TRBV4-1
size: -

CDR3: CAISDDREVPYGYTF
J: TRBJ1-2
V: TRBV10-3
size: -

CDR3: CATTGGIETYEQYF
J: TRBJ2-7
V: TRBV10-3
size: medium-sized

CDR3: CSARDVDRAGDTQYF
J: TRBJ2-3
V: TRBV20-1
size: medium-sized

CDR3: CASSYLGTNYEQYF
J: TRBJ2-7
V: TRBV6-6
size: -

CDR3: CASKGEDGGSYEQYF
J: TRBJ2-7
V: TRBV6-5
size: -

CDR3: CASSLFLGQTYEQYF
J: TRBJ2-7
V: TRBV5-1
size: medium-sized

CDR3: CSARDRGTSGTTQYF
J: TRBJ2-3
V: TRBV20-1
size: -

CDR3: CAGPGEAIYEKYF
J: TRBJ2-7
V: TRBV23-1
size: -

CDR3: CASSLSVGPYNEQFF
J: TRBJ2-1
V: TRBV27
size: medium-sized

CDR3: CASSQVPLETQYF
J: TRBJ2-5
V: TRBV4-1
size: -

CDR3: CASSLILAGEQEQFF
J: TRBJ2-1
V: TRBV28
size: -

CDR3: CATSRSPTGRVNEKLFF
J: TRBJ1-4
V: TRBV15
size: -

CDR3: CASSLAVRYNEQFF
J: TRBJ2-1
V: TRBV5-4
size: -

CDR3: CSVEGRGQGSYEEYF
J: TRBJ2-7
V: TRBV29-1
size: -

CDR3: CASSEGVREVHTWELFF
J: TRBJ2-2
V: TRBV4-2
size: -

CDR3: CASSLAGPGELFF
J: TRBJ2-2
V: TRBV28
size: -

CDR3: CASSRRVANTEAFF
J: TRBJ1-1
V: TRBV5-4
size: -

CDR3: CASSSTGGARYEQYF
J: TRBJ2-7
V: TRBV7-9
size: -

CDR3: CASSKTSGGKDTQYF
J: TRBJ2-3
V: TRBV5-6
size: -

CDR3: CASSYYTANEQFF
J: TRBJ2-1
V: TRBV5-1
size: medium-sized

CDR3: CASSWGLAASSSYNEQFF
J: TRBJ2-1
V: TRBV7-2
size: medium-sized

CDR3: CASSAFDRASTDTQYF
J: TRBJ2-3
V: TRBV9
size: -

CDR3: CSAQWTPQETQYF
J: TRBJ2-5
V: TRBV20-1
size: medium-sized

CDR3: CASSSQGFEQYF
J: TRBJ2-7
V: TRBV7-9
size: medium-sized

CDR3: CASSYWTANEQFF
J: TRBJ2-1
V: TRBV7-2
size: medium-sized

CDR3: CSVEVSERGRRYEQYF
J: TRBJ2-7
V: TRBV29-1
size: medium-sized

CDR3: CASSRGREGLETQYF
J: TRBJ2-5
V: TRBV7-2
size: medium-sized

CDR3: CASNQGGDTQYF
J: TRBJ2-3
V: TRBV5-6
size: -

CDR3: CAACRDTEAFF
J: TRBJ1-1
V: TRBV28
size: -

CDR3: CSVHPREGDYEQYF
J: TRBJ2-7
V: TRBV20-1
size: -

CDR3: CASSFRDRSSYEQYF
J: TRBJ2-7
V: TRBV5-1
size: medium-sized

CDR3: CASSLDGGDGSETQYF
J: TRBJ2-5
V: TRBV5-1
size: -

CDR3: CASNGGKGDEQYF
J: TRBJ2-7
V: TRBV2
size: -

CDR3: CASRGTGGNFEAFF
J: TRBJ1-1
V: TRBV21-1
size: medium-sized

CDR3: CASSYSWEQYF
J: TRBJ2-7
V: TRBV6-2/TRBV6-3
size: -

CDR3: CASSLESTNTEAFF
J: TRBJ1-1
V: TRBV12-3/TRBV12-4
size: -

CDR3: CATSGGAGETQYF
J: TRBJ2-5
V: TRBV12-3/TRBV12-4
size: medium-sized

CDR3: CASSQAQGGGYTF
J: TRBJ1-2
V: TRBV4-2
size: -

CDR3: CASTKTERFDSPLHF
J: TRBJ1-6
V: TRBV6-5
size: -

CDR3: CSVVRPSDLINEQFF
J: TRBJ2-1
V: TRBV29-1
size: medium-sized

CDR3: CSLTGTSASYEQYF
J: TRBJ2-7
V: TRBV29-1
size: -

CDR3: CASSQDLSSGIYTGELFF
J: TRBJ2-2
V: TRBV3-1
size: -

CDR3: CATRGADANSPLHF
J: TRBJ1-6
V: TRBV10-3
size: -

CDR3: CATSGQALGGYTF
J: TRBJ1-2
V: TRBV6-5
size: -

CDR3: CASSYPGFNEQFF
J: TRBJ2-1
V: TRBV6-6
size: medium-sized

CDR3: CASSYHRKKNTGAFF
J: TRBJ1-1
V: TRBV6-2/TRBV6-3
size: -

CDR3: CSAGQGADIQYF
J: TRBJ2-4
V: TRBV29-1
size: medium-sized

CDR3: CSVEDAASGKYNEQFF
J: TRBJ2-1
V: TRBV29-1
size: -

CDR3: CASSFWSGGVNTEAFF
J: TRBJ1-1
V: TRBV5-1
size: -

CDR3: CASSYSTRSGSGEQFF
J: TRBJ2-1
V: TRBV6-5
size: medium-sized

CDR3: CSARVDTDTQYF
J: TRBJ2-3
V: TRBV20-1
size: -

CDR3: CSVDPGRITDTQYF
J: TRBJ2-3
V: TRBV29-1
size: -

CDR3: CASRPTGPGTSYEQYF
J: TRBJ2-7
V: TRBV2
size: -